Below are 9 T cell receptor beta chains sequenced from a single sample in a study of blood T cell repertoires in COVID-19. Profiled with immunoSEQ multiplex PCR; TCRdb holds only in-frame clones, not every one. Here the sample spans a few hundred thousand clones, about 80% being singletons. The sample comprised peripheral blood. The receptor set was obtained from an older woman with acute or convalescent COVID-19.

The chain is built from TRBV4-2 and TRBJ2-3, with 8 bases matching TRBD2. The CDR3 has 16 amino acids. The V segment lost 5 bases and the J segment 1 base; nucleotides outside the gene matches: 8. The germline V gene encodes CDR1 LGHNA and CDR2 YNFKEQ. As DNA, the CDR3 is TGTGCCAGCAGCGAAACGACTAGCGACGGCACAGATACGCAGTATTTT. This encodes CASSETTSDGTDTQYF.

The chain carries TRBV3-1 (or the pseudogene TRBV3-2) and TRBJ2-6, with D possibly TRBD1 on 5 matching bases. Germline V gene lookup returns CDR1 LGHDT and CDR2 YNNKEL (reference sequence). Trimming took off 3 bases at V and 1 base at J, with 7 bases between the two ends. This CDR3 region has 15 residues. The CDR3 sequence is CASSQQGSGANVLTF. In DNA form, the CDR3 reads TGTGCCAGCAGCCAGCAGGGTTCTGGGGCCAACGTCCTGACTTTC.

This clone was recorded a few times. This rearrangement joins TRBV9 to TRBJ2-5; D possibly corresponds to TRBD2 (6 bases). Trimming cost V 3 bases and J 5 bases, with 17 bases left between them. This CDR3 is built from 15 residues. The germline CDR1 and CDR2 sequences are SGDLS and YYNGEE. The DNA for the CDR3 is TGTGCCAGCAGCGCGTGGGCGGGGACGGGGGAGACCCAGTACTTC. Encoded protein: CASSAWAGTGETQYF.

The J gene is TRBJ2-7, the V gene TRBV6-5; D gene uncertain. The V and J ends lost 7 bases and 2 bases respectively, with 6 bases between them. This CDR3 is 11 amino acids long. Germline V gene data show CDR1 as MNHEY and CDR2 as SVGAGI. The CDR3 region has the DNA TGTGCCAGCACCACAGCCTACGAGCAGTACTTC. It specifies CASTTAYEQYF.

The V gene is TRBV3-1 (or the pseudogene TRBV3-2), the J gene TRBJ2-2; maybe TRBD1 (5 bases). Trimming removed 1 base at V and 4 bases at J, with 19 bases between. The germline CDR1 and CDR2 sequences are LGHDT and YNNKEL (reference sequence). The CDR3 has 18 residues. As DNA, the CDR3 is TGTGCCAGCAGCCAAGTACTTTGGCAGGGTGGGTCCACCGGGGAGCTGTTTTTT. Translating it yields CASSQVLWQGGSTGELFF.

CDR3 region: CASSEGLASGGRAQYF. CDR3 nucleotides: TGTGCCAGCAGTGAAGGGCTGGCTAGCGGGGGGAGGGCCCAGTACTTC. The chain combines TRBV6-1 with TRBJ2-5, with 11 bases that match TRBD2. The germline V gene has CDR1 MNHNS and CDR2 SASEGT. The V segment lost 1 base and the J segment 9 bases; nucleotides outside the gene matches: 10. This CDR3 comprises 16 residues.

This clone was detected once. The chain has TRBV9 and TRBJ1-2; TRBD1 aligns across 9 bases. Germline CDR1 reads SGDLS; CDR2 reads YYNGEE. This CDR3 region has 14 residues. With V trimmed by 3 bases and J by 5 bases, 5 bases remained unmatched. The chain's CDR3 is CASSAGQGRYGYTF. The CDR3 nucleotides are TGTGCCAGCAGCGCGGGACAGGGACGTTATGGCTACACCTTC. Full variable domain (remainder filled in from reference TRBV9 and TRBJ1-2): DSGVTQTPKHLITATGQRVTLRCSPRSGDLSVYWYQQSLDQGLQFLIQYYNGEERAKGNILERFSAQQFPDLHSELNLSSLELGDSALYFCASSAGQGRYGYTFGSGTRLTVV.

J is TRBJ1-1 and V is TRBV19; TRBD1 agrees at 8 bases. V was pared by 10 bases and J by 5 bases, with 9 bases of the junction left unmatched. The CDR3 length is 13 residues. Germline V gives CDR1 LNHDA, CDR2 SQIVND (reference sequence). CDR3 in DNA: TGTGCCACAAACGGACAGGGAGGAACTGAAGCTTTCTTT. Translated: CATNGQGGTEAFF.

This chain connects TRBV27 to TRBJ1-2, with TRBD1 identical over 11 bases. Germline V gene data show CDR1 as MNHEY and CDR2 as SMNVEV (reference sequence). Losses at the gene ends were 6 bases for V and 8 bases for J; bases not matched to a gene: 8. The CDR3 is made up of 14 amino acids. CDR3 sequence (DNA): TGTGCCAGCAGCTCCGGACAGGGGGCTTACGGCTACACCTTC. Its translation: CASSSGQGAYGYTF.